This TCR beta chain was recovered during a study of cytomegalovirus exposure and HLA in healthy donors. General observations from the study: Most of the CMV-associated TCR beta chains (in a later analysis) appeared to be HLA-restricted. A later analysis reportedly found fewer N-insertions in an Asian-associated ancestry cluster than the roughly 670-donor mean. CMV serostatus was the sole immune exposure data available. Later analysis associated a missense DCLRE1C variant with TCR beta V- and J-gene trimming.

About this clone itself: Its cognate antigen is unknown.

Use of 60 Vbeta and 13 Jbeta primers characterized the PCR. Sequenced by immunoSEQ multiplex PCR; TCRdb stores in-frame clones only, minus some. The sample lists about 120,000 clones, about 80% occurring once. Trimming removed 0 bases at V and 2 bases at J, with 9 bases between. The CDR3 loop spans 14 amino acids. Germline V gives CDR1 SGDLS, CDR2 YYNGEE. This rearrangement joins TRBV9 to TRBJ2-7; D is unclear. The specimen sequenced was PBMCs. This receptor was obtained from a woman aged 40-49 years in good health and CMV-seropositive. The CDR3 reads CASSVESQTYEQYF. The CDR3 region has the DNA TGTGCCAGCAGCGTAGAGAGCCAAACCTACGAGCAGTACTTC.